These 32 T cell receptor beta chains came from one sample sequenced in a study of response to subunit inactivated influenza vaccine. TCRdb used MiXCR to reprocess the RT-PCR reads, holding one entry per CDR3 protein. The sample has 550,000 to 800,000 distinct CDR3 sequences, about 15% seen once. This sample comprised PBMCs from blood, obtained around 14 days before vaccination. The receptors derive from a man between 50 and 59 years old who received an inactivated influenza vaccine.

The gene calls are TRBV6-5 and TRBJ1-1, with 9 bases identical to TRBD1. CDR3 length: 17 residues. The germline V gene has CDR1 MNHEY and CDR2 SVGAGI. Unmatched junction bases numbered 13, after V lost 2 bases and J lost 6 bases. The CDR3 nucleotides are TGTGCCAGCAGTTACGGGGGACAGGGACGCATCTTGGCTGAAGCTTTCTTT. Protein sequence: CASSYGGQGRILAEAFF.

This clonotype was counted only a few times. V is TRBV27 and J is TRBJ2-7; D remains ambiguous. The V end lost 5 bases, the J end lost 3 bases, and 17 bases lay between the germline ends. The CDR3 consists of 15 residues. Germline lookup yields CDR1 MNHEY and CDR2 SMNVEV (reference sequence). DNA for the CDR3: TGTGCCAGCAGTCCTCGTTACCGGGTTGGCTACGAGCAGTACTTC. Translation gives CASSPRYRVGYEQYF.

This clonotype was recorded a few times. The V call is TRBV11-1, the J call TRBJ2-6; 7 bases match TRBD2. Germline-derived CDR1 and CDR2 are SGHAT and FQDESV (reference sequence). The CDR3 extends over 20 amino acids. V lost 5 bases and J lost 2; bases outside the gene matches: 18. DNA for the CDR3: TGTGCCAGCAGCCACCCCGAGCGGGACGCAACGGGTGCTGGGGCCAACGTCCTGACTTTC. It is translated as CASSHPERDATGAGANVLTF.

The chain uses TRBV28 and TRBJ2-7; maybe TRBD1 (6 bases). CDR1 is MDHEN and CDR2 is SYDVKM in the germline V gene. This CDR3 is 14 amino acids long. V lost 8 bases and J 6 bases, leaving 20 bases between the germline ends. The DNA for the CDR3 is TGTGCCAGCTTGAAGGGGGTGGGGGCGTTCGAGCAGTACTTC. It is translated as CASLKGVGAFEQYF.

V is TRBV11-2 and J is TRBJ1-6; unclear D gene. V was clipped by 1 base and J by 8 bases, with 12 bases between them. CDR3 length: 15 residues. In germline, CDR1 is SGHAT, CDR2 FQNNGV. CDR3 DNA: TGTGCCAGCAGCTTAGGTCCAGGTCTCGATTCACCCCTCCACTTT. Translation: CASSLGPGLDSPLHF. The full variable domain, its missing parts supplied by reference TRBV11-2 and TRBJ1-6, is EAGVAQSPRYKIIEKRQSVAFWCNPISGHATLYWYQQILGQGPKLLIQFQNNGVVDDSQLPKDRFSAERLKGVDSTLKIQPAKLEDSAVYLCASSLGPGLDSPLHFGNGTRLTVT.

This CDR3 is CASTQIRGLSPLHF. Written as DNA, the CDR3 is TGTGCCAGCACCCAGATCAGGGGGCTTTCACCCCTCCACTTT. This chain connects TRBV7-2 to TRBJ1-6; the match to TRBD1 covers 8 bases. Germline V gives CDR1 SGHTA, CDR2 FQGNSA. CDR3 size: 14 residues. The V and J ends lost 7 bases and 9 bases, in that order; junction bases with no gene match: 8.

The chain recombines TRBV10-2 with TRBJ2-7; 8 nucleotides align to TRBD2. Trimming at V came to 6 bases and at J to 6 bases, leaving 16 bases not matched to a gene. The CDR3 extends over 16 amino acids. The germline gives CDR1 WSHSY, CDR2 SAAADI. In DNA form, the CDR3 reads TGCGCCAGCAGCGACTGGACTAGCAGGGGAATCTTCGAGCAGTACTTC. This sequence encodes CASSDWTSRGIFEQYF.

V is TRBV5-1 and J is TRBJ1-2; no clear D gene. The CDR3 has 13 residues. Germline CDR1 is SGHRS and CDR2 is YFSETQ. V lost 5 bases and J 2 bases, leaving 10 bases between the germline ends. In DNA, the CDR3 is TGCGCCAGCAGGTCGGACGGCAACTATGGCTACACCTTC. This codes for CASRSDGNYGYTF.

The chain joins TRBV6-5 to TRBJ1-1; 11 nucleotides agree with TRBD1. This CDR3 comprises 18 residues. CDR1 MNHEY and CDR2 SVGAGI come from the germline V gene. V was pared by 3 bases and J by 4 bases, with 13 bases of the junction left unmatched. CDR3 DNA: TGTGCCAGCAGTTATCGCGTAGGACAGGGGGCCCTAGGCACTGAAGCTTTCTTT. It translates to CASSYRVGQGALGTEAFF.

This clonotype turned up a few times. The CDR3 loop reads CASSGGLAGGQGEQFF. The CDR3, as DNA: TGCGCCAGCAGCGGCGGACTAGCGGGAGGGCAAGGTGAGCAGTTCTTC. This rearrangement joins TRBV5-1 to TRBJ2-1; 15 bases fit TRBD2. The CDR3 is 16 residues long. The germline V gene has CDR1 SGHRS and CDR2 YFSETQ. The V and J ends lost 4 bases and 9 bases, in that order; junction bases with no gene match: 8.

This clonotype came up a few times. V is TRBV12-3 or TRBV12-4 and J is TRBJ2-2; tentative D call: TRBD2 (6 bases). The CDR3 is made up of 15 amino acids. V lost 6 bases and J 4 bases, leaving 15 bases between the germline ends. CDR3 bases: TGTGCCAGCAGGGGTTATCGGGGGAGCACCGGGGAGCTGTTTTTT. Protein product: CASRGYRGSTGELFF.

This chain uses TRBV11-3 with TRBJ2-5; D tentatively reads TRBD1 or TRBD2 (5 bases each). Germline CDR1 is SGHNT and CDR2 is YENEEA. The CDR3 is 13 amino acids. V lost 4 bases and J lost 5, with 11 bases in between. The CDR3 sequence is CASSSAWGETQYF. DNA of the CDR3: TGTGCCAGCAGCTCCGCCTGGGGGGAGACCCAGTACTTC.

V is TRBV5-1 and J is TRBJ1-1; D may be TRBD1 (5 bases). Per the germline V gene, CDR1 is SGHRS and CDR2 is YFSETQ. The CDR3 is made up of 15 amino acids. Trimming stripped 4 bases from V and 1 base from J, with 14 bases between. The CDR3 region has the DNA TGCGCCAGCAGCCAAACGACAGTAAAGAACACTGAAGCTTTCTTT. This gives the protein CASSQTTVKNTEAFF.

This clonotype was picked up a small number of times. V is TRBV5-1 and J is TRBJ2-1; 7 nucleotides align to TRBD1. The CDR3 contains 14 residues. With 4 bases clipped from V and 8 bases from J, the junction kept 9 bases outside the gene matches. Germline V gene data show CDR1 as SGHRS and CDR2 as YFSETQ. The CDR3 loop is CASSVPRQGHEQFF. The CDR3 DNA reads as TGCGCCAGCAGCGTCCCGAGACAGGGCCATGAGCAGTTCTTC.

The table lists this clonotype with a few counts. V usage is TRBV5-1 and J usage is TRBJ2-3; tentative D call: TRBD1 (6 bases). CDR1 is SGHRS, CDR2 YFSETQ, per germline. CDR3 length: 15 amino acids. V gave up 4 bases and J gave up 0 bases, with 12 bases separating them. The CDR3 protein is CASSVTGFSTDTQYF. Written as DNA, the CDR3 is TGCGCCAGCAGCGTCACAGGGTTCAGCACAGATACGCAGTATTTT.

The J gene is TRBJ2-3, the V gene TRBV2, with 11 bases matching TRBD2. The ends lost 0 bases at V and 10 bases at J; junction bases unmatched: 3. The germline CDR1 and CDR2 sequences are SNHLY and FYNNEI. CDR3 length equals 14 residues. The CDR3 spells CASSEATSGGSQYF. CDR3 DNA: TGTGCCAGCAGTGAAGCCACTAGCGGGGGTTCGCAGTATTTT.

V gene TRBV28 combines with J gene TRBJ2-1; 8 bases match TRBD1. Germline V gene data show CDR1 as MDHEN and CDR2 as SYDVKM. Germline trimming cut 4 bases from V and 10 bases from J; bases unmatched to any gene: 9. The CDR3 loop spans 14 amino acids. In DNA, the CDR3 is TGTGCCAGCAGTTCCACCGGGACAGGAGAAGAGCAGTTCTTC. Its translation is CASSSTGTGEEQFF.

This clonotype came up a few times. CDR3 DNA: TGTGCCAGTAAAATATCAGGGACAGGGGTAAACATTCAGTACTTC. Its translation: CASKISGTGVNIQYF. The chain has TRBV19 and TRBJ2-4; 10 bases map to TRBD1. The germline CDR1 and CDR2 sequences are LNHDA and SQIVND (reference sequence). J was trimmed by 6 bases and V by 7 bases; bases with no gene match: 9. The CDR3 covers 15 residues. The entire variable domain, with the rest obtained from reference TRBV19 and TRBJ2-4, is as follows: DGGITQSPKYLFRKEGQNVTLSCEQNLNHDAMYWYRQDPGQGLRLIYYSQIVNDFQKGDIAEGYSVSREKKESFPLTVTSAQKNPTAFYLCASKISGTGVNIQYFGAGTRLSVL.

The gene calls are TRBV11-2 and TRBJ2-3, with TRBD1 matching 10 bases. This CDR3 is 16 amino acids long. Germline lookup yields CDR1 SGHAT and CDR2 FQNNGV. Trimming cost V 3 bases and J 4 bases; bases outside gene matches: 7. CDR3 in amino acids: CASSLASGQGADTQYF. CDR3 DNA: TGTGCCAGCAGCTTGGCTAGCGGACAGGGGGCAGATACGCAGTATTTT.

The chain carries TRBV6-2 or TRBV6-3 and TRBJ2-1; D unresolved. Trimming took off 6 bases at V and 10 bases at J, with 16 bases between the two ends. The CDR3 spans 13 residues. Germline CDR1 and CDR2: MNHEY and SVGEGT. The CDR3 DNA follows: TGTGCCAGCAGAAGAGCGAGAGGTGGCGAGCAGTTCTTC. This translates into CASRRARGGEQFF.

V usage is TRBV29-1 and J usage is TRBJ1-1; D is unclear. The CDR3 has 13 residues. V was cut by 1 base and J by 3 bases, with 9 bases left in between. Germline-derived CDR1 and CDR2 are SQVTM and ANQGSEA. The CDR3 DNA is TGCAGCGTTGAAGTTCGGCCAGACACTGAAGCTTTCTTT. Encoded protein: CSVEVRPDTEAFF.

This clonotype was observed a handful of times. The chain uses TRBV1 and TRBJ2-7. TRBV1 is marked as a pseudogene. This CDR3 region has 14 residues. DNA for the CDR3: TGCACCAGCAGCCCCGTTTCGAAACTTTACGAGCAGTACTTC. Its protein is CTSSPVSKLYEQYF.

This clonotype was observed at least ten times. The V gene is TRBV6-5, the J gene TRBJ1-5; no definite D call. CDR3 size: 13 residues. V lost 4 bases and J lost 1, with 5 bases in between. CDR1 is MNHEY, CDR2 SVGAGI, per germline. CDR3 residues: CASSWASNQPQHF. The CDR3 DNA follows: TGTGCCAGCAGTTGGGCGAGCAATCAGCCCCAGCATTTT.

This clonotype was counted only a few times. This rearrangement joins TRBV12-3 or TRBV12-4 to TRBJ2-3, with D possibly being TRBD2 (6 bases). V lost 4 bases, J lost 2 bases, and 10 bases lay in between. This CDR3 is built from 14 residues. The CDR3 sequence: CASSWGGNTDTQYF. CDR3 DNA: TGTGCCAGCAGTTGGGGCGGGAACACAGATACGCAGTATTTT.

The V and J genes are TRBV6-1 and TRBJ2-6; D could derive from TRBD1 or TRBD2 (6 bases each). In germline, CDR1 is MNHNS, CDR2 SASEGT. CDR3 length: 16 residues. Trimming shortened V by 7 bases and J by 0 bases, and 13 bases separated the two germline ends. The CDR3 is CASTRGGSSGANVLTF. The CDR3 DNA follows: TGTGCCAGCACCAGGGGAGGAAGCTCTGGGGCCAACGTCCTGACTTTC.

This clonotype was observed many times. The chain carries TRBV7-2 and TRBJ2-7; D may be TRBD2 (5 bases). Germline V CDR1 and CDR2: SGHTA, FQGNSA. This CDR3 has 15 residues. Trimming shortened V by 3 bases and J by 0 bases, and 12 bases separated the two germline ends. Written as DNA, the CDR3 is TGTGCCAGCAGCTTTGAGGGAGCGAGCTCCTACGAGCAGTACTTC. Amino acid sequence: CASSFEGASSYEQYF. The full variable domain, with the rest looked up from reference TRBV7-2 and TRBJ2-7, is GAGVSQSPSNKVTEKGKDVELRCDPISGHTALYWYRQSLGQGLEFLIYFQGNSAPDKSGLPSDRFSAERTGGSVSTLTIQRTQQEDSAVYLCASSFEGASSYEQYFGPGTRLTVT.

This clonotype came up many times. The chain carries TRBV15 and TRBJ2-2; no definite D call. The CDR3 runs 14 residues. Germline CDR1 reads LNHNV; CDR2 reads YYDKDF (reference sequence). Deletions cut 1 base from V and 3 bases from J, with 6 bases between. The CDR3 here is CATSRVSDTGELFF. Here the CDR3 DNA reads TGTGCCACCAGCAGAGTGTCAGACACCGGGGAGCTGTTTTTT. Full variable domain (rest looked up from reference TRBV15 and TRBJ2-2): DAMVIQNPRYQVTQFGKPVTLSCSQTLNHNVMYWYQQKSSQAPKLLFHYYDKDFNNEADTPDNFQSRRPNTSFCFLDIRSPGLGDTAMYLCATSRVSDTGELFFGEGSRLTVL.

Only a few counts were recorded for this clonotype. The genes are TRBV20-1 and TRBJ1-1; weak D call: TRBD1 (5 bases). Germline CDR1 is DFQATT and CDR2 is SNEGSKA (reference sequence). The CDR3 extends over 14 amino acids. V lost 3 bases and J 3 bases, leaving 14 bases between the germline ends. The CDR3 loop reads CSARQGGGDTEAFF. CDR3 sequence (DNA): TGCAGTGCTAGGCAGGGAGGTGGTGACACTGAAGCTTTCTTT.

This clonotype was found a few times. This chain links TRBV28 with TRBJ2-3; 14 positions agree with TRBD2. CDR1 is MDHEN and CDR2 is SYDVKM in the germline V gene. The V segment lost 1 base and the J segment 4 bases; nucleotides outside the gene matches: 4. CDR3 length: 17 residues. CDR3 in amino acids: CASSLLTSGRASDTQYF. In DNA, the CDR3 is TGTGCCAGCAGTTTATTGACTAGCGGGAGGGCCTCAGATACGCAGTATTTT.

This clonotype showed up just a few times. This chain joins TRBV20-1 and TRBJ1-6; D remains unclear. The CDR3 spans 14 residues. Per the germline V gene, CDR1 is DFQATT and CDR2 is SNEGSKA (reference sequence). Deletions cut 3 bases from V and 6 bases from J, with 12 bases between. CDR3 in amino acids: CSARPGPLNSPLHF. In nucleotides, the CDR3 is TGCAGTGCTAGGCCCGGCCCCCTTAATTCACCCCTCCACTTT.

This clonotype was observed a handful of times. V usage is TRBV29-1 and J usage is TRBJ2-1; no reliable D call. V shed 6 bases and J shed 10 bases, with 10 bases lying between them. Germline assignment: CDR1 SQVTM and CDR2 ANQGSEA. The length of the CDR3 is 10 residues. In DNA, the CDR3 is TGCAGCGTCGTGACACCGGAGCAGTTCTTC. It translates to CSVVTPEQFF.

The chain uses TRBV12-3 or TRBV12-4 and TRBJ2-2; possible D gene TRBD1, 6 bases. The CDR3 consists of 14 residues. Trimming shortened V by 6 bases and J by 5 bases, and 13 bases separated the two germline ends. CDR3 in DNA: TGTGCCAGCAGAAAACAGGGATTGACCGGGGAGCTGTTTTTT. It translates to CASRKQGLTGELFF.